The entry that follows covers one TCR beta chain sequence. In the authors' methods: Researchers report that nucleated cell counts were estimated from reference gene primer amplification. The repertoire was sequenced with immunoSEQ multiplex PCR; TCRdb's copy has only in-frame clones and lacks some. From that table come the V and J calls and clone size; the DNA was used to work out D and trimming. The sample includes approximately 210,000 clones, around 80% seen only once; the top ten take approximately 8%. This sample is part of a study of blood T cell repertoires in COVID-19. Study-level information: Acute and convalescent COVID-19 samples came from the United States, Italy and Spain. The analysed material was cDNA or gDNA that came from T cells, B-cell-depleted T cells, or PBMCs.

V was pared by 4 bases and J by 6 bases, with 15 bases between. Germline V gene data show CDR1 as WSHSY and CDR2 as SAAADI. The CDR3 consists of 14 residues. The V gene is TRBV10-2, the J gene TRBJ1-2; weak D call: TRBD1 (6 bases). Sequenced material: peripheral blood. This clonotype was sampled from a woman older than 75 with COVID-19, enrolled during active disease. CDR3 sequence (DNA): TGCGCCAGCAGTGGACGGGGGGGCGGAGATGGCTACACCTTC. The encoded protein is CASSGRGGGDGYTF.